The rows below give T cell receptor beta chains drawn from one sample of a study of cytomegalovirus exposure and HLA in healthy donors. Libraries were prepared by immunoSEQ multiplex PCR; TCRdb keeps only in-frame clonotypes and omits some of them. Here the sample spans about 97,000 clones, around 82% being singletons. The sample comprised PBMCs. The source of these receptors is a man between 40 and 49 years old in good health and CMV-seropositive. Each CDR3 is given with its conserved first and last residue. D genes are given only for firm matches. Expanded clones get a size class; other rows say once, few or many, or leave the size out.

>.|TRBJ1-1|TRBV7-6|TRBD1
TGTGCCAGCAGCTTAAGGACAGGGGGCGAAACTGAAGCTTTCTTT
CASSLRTGGETEAFF
>.|TRBJ2-6|TRBV5-1|.
TGCGCCAGCAGCGTAGGGGGACGGATCTCTGGGGCCAACGTCCTGACTTTC
CASSVGGRISGANVLTF
>few|TRBJ2-1|TRBV5-5|TRBD1
TGTGCCAGCAGCTTGGTGGGACAGGGGCGAAATGAGCAGTTCTTC
CASSLVGQGRNEQFF
>.|TRBJ2-1|TRBV15|TRBD2
TGTGCCACCAGCAGAGTTAGCGGGGGGTTCTACAATGAGCAGTTCTTC
CATSRVSGGFYNEQFF
>.|TRBJ1-4|TRBV18|.
TGTGCCAGCTCACCGACTTTAACTGAAAAACTGTTTTTT
CASSPTLTEKLFF
>.|TRBJ1-6|TRBV2|TRBD1
TGTGCCAGCAGGGAGGACAGGTTATCACCCCTCCACTTT
CASREDRLSPLHF
>.|TRBJ2-3|TRBV11-1|.
TGTGCCAGCGGCAGCACAGATACGCAGTATTTT
CASGSTDTQYF
>.|TRBJ2-4|TRBV2|TRBD2
TGTGCCAGCAGAAGGACTAGCGGGAGGGGCATTCAGTACTTC
CASRRTSGRGIQYF
>.|TRBJ2-1|TRBV9|TRBD2
TGTGCCAGCAGCGTAACTAGCGGGAGCCTTGGGGGGAGGCAGTTCTTC
CASSVTSGSLGGRQFF
>.|TRBJ1-2|TRBV7-9|TRBD1
TGTGCCAGCAGCTCGGCGGGACAGGGGTCGCAAGGCTACACCTTC
CASSSAGQGSQGYTF
>few|TRBJ1-4|TRBV2|.
TGTGCCAGCAAGAGAGAAAAACTGTTTTTT
CASKREKLFF
>.|TRBJ1-1|TRBV28|.
TGTGCCAGCAGTCTCCCCGGGAACACTGAAGCTTTCTTT
CASSLPGNTEAFF
>.|TRBJ2-7|TRBV7-6|.
TGTGCCAGCAGTCTGACCCCTAGGGAGCAGTACTTC
CASSLTPREQYF
>.|TRBJ2-7|TRBV28|TRBD2
TGTGCCAGCAGTTTTGCGGGACTAGCCTACGAGCAGTACTTC
CASSFAGLAYEQYF
>.|TRBJ1-5|TRBV6-5|.
TGTGCCAGCAGTTACAGGGGTAGGGAGCCCCAGCATTTT
CASSYRGREPQHF
>.|TRBJ1-6|TRBV10-3|TRBD1
TGTGCCATCAGTTCACAGGGGGCGCGTTCACCCCTCCACTTT
CAISSQGARSPLHF
>.|TRBJ2-5|TRBV5-4|.
TGTGCCAGCAGCTTGGCCGTAGGGACCCCGGGGGCCCAGTACTTC
CASSLAVGTPGAQYF
>once|TRBJ2-2|TRBV2|TRBD2
TGTGCCAGCAGTGGGGGACTAGCGAACACCGGGGAGCTGTTTTTT
CASSGGLANTGELFF
>.|TRBJ1-1|TRBV2|.
TGTGCCAGCAGTGAATTGCGGGACCTCGGAGCTTTCTTT
CASSELRDLGAFF
>.|TRBJ1-1|TRBV7-9|.
TGTGCCAGCAGCTTAGCAGGGGCTAACACTGAAGCTTTCTTT
CASSLAGANTEAFF
>.|TRBJ2-3|TRBV4-1|.
TGCGCCAGCAGCCAATCAGGGGCAGATACGCAGTATTTT
CASSQSGADTQYF
>.|TRBJ1-1|TRBV19|TRBD1
TGTGCCAGTACGAACATCGGACAGGGTCTAACTGAAGCTTTCTTT
CASTNIGQGLTEAFF
>.|TRBJ2-1|TRBV27|TRBD2
TGTGCCAGCAGGGGGGGACTAGCGGGAGTGGGTGAGCAGTTCTTC
CASRGGLAGVGEQFF
>few|TRBJ2-7|TRBV6-6|TRBD1
TGTGCCAGCAGTGAGGGACAGAATTACGAGCAGTACTTC
CASSEGQNYEQYF
>.|TRBJ2-1|TRBV20-1|.
TGCAACGCGGCAATGTACAATGAGCAGTTCTTC
CNAAMYNEQFF
>once|TRBJ2-3|TRBV4-1|TRBD2
TGCGCCAGCAGCCAAGGCTGGCGCGGGGGGCAGTATTTT
CASSQGWRGGQYF
>.|TRBJ2-3|TRBV6-4|.
TGTGCCAGCAGCCCCGATGGTGCGGCAGATACGCAGTATTTT
CASSPDGAADTQYF